Presented here are 6 T cell receptor beta chains from one specimen sequenced in a study of T-cell memory formation after mild COVID-19. TCRdb re-called the 5' RACE reads through MiXCR, storing one row per CDR3 protein. The sample holds more than 150,000 distinct CDR3 sequences, 11% seen once. Sequencing used PBMCs or a T cell subset sorted from them (not recorded which). These TCRs come from a man aged 18 to 35 who had mild COVID-19 (a few samples of this study predate the infection). Cell type and time point are not known.

The V call is TRBV5-1, the J call TRBJ1-3; D remains unclear. V was clipped by 0 bases and J by 2 bases, with 9 bases between them. CDR1 is SGHRS, CDR2 YFSETQ, per germline. CDR3 length: 15 residues. CDR3 loop: CASSLVVRPGNTIYF. CDR3 in DNA: TGCGCCAGCAGCTTGGTAGTCAGACCTGGAAACACCATATATTTT.

The chain uses TRBV4-1 and TRBJ2-2; D ambiguous. CDR3 length: 15 amino acids. Germline V gene sequence: CDR1 MGHRA, CDR2 YSYEKL. Trimming stripped 0 bases from V and 4 bases from J, with 9 bases between. In nucleotides, the CDR3 is TGCGCCAGCAGCCAAGAAACGTGGGCCACCGGGGAGCTGTTTTTT. Amino acids: CASSQETWATGELFF.

This clonotype was seen a few times. The chain employs TRBV20-1 and TRBJ2-2, with 7 bases matching TRBD2. The V and J ends lost 3 bases and 0 bases, in that order; junction bases with no gene match: 13. There are 18 residues in the CDR3. Germline V CDR1 and CDR2: DFQATT, SNEGSKA (reference sequence). Written as DNA, the CDR3 is TGCAGTGCTAGTGCCCTGACTAGCAGGCCGACGAACACCGGGGAGCTGTTTTTT. As protein: CSASALTSRPTNTGELFF.

This clonotype was observed a few times. V gene TRBV28 combines with J gene TRBJ1-6; D unclear. This CDR3 comprises 12 residues. Trimming cost V 1 base and J 9 bases, with 4 bases left between them. Germline V CDR1 and CDR2: MDHEN, SYDVKM. The CDR3 sequence is CASSLSVSPLHF. CDR3 DNA: TGTGCCAGCAGTTTATCAGTTTCACCCCTCCACTTT.

In the case of this clonotype: The junction departs from the called germline gene at one end, perhaps through a read error. The chain couples TRBV5-6 to TRBJ2-3, with TRBD2 matching over 7 bases. Germline V lookup: CDR1 SGHDT, CDR2 YYEEEE. The CDR3 covers 15 residues. The CDR3 DNA follows: TGTGCCAGCAGCTTGTTTCAGACTAGCAAAGATACGCAGTATTTT. This gives the protein CASSLFQTSKDTQYF.

This sequence joins TRBV6-2 or TRBV6-3 and TRBJ1-5; D gene unclear. The CDR3 extends over 14 amino acids. V was cut by 7 bases and J by 5 bases, with 15 bases left in between. Germline assignment: CDR1 MNHEY and CDR2 SVGEGT. Written as DNA, the CDR3 is TGTGCCAGCACCCAGGCCGGAGGATATCAGCCCCAGCATTTT. Translating it yields CASTQAGGYQPQHF.